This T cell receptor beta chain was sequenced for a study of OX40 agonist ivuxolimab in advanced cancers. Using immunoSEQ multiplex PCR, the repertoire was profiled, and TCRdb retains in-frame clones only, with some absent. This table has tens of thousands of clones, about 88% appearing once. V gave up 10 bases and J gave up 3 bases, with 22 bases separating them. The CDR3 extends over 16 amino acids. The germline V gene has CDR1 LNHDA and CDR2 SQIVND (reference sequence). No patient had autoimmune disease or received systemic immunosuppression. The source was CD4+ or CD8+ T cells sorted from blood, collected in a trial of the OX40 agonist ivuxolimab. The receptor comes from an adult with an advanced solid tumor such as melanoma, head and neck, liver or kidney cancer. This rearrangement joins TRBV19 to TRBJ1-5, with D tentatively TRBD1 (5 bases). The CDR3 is CATRPPRRTTNQPQHF. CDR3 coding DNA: TGTGCCACTCGCCCTCCCCGCAGGACAACCAATCAGCCCCAGCATTTT.